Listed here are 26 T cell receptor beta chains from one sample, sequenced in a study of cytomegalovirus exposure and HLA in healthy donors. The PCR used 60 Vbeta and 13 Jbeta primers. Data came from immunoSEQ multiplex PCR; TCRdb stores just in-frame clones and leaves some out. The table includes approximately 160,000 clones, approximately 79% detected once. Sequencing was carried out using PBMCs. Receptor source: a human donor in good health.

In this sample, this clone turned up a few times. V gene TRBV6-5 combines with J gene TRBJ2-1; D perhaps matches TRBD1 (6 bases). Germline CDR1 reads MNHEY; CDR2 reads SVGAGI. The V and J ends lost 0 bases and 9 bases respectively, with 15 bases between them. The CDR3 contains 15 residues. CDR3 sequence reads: CASSYSTGQGGEQFF. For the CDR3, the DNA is TGTGCCAGCAGTTACTCAACAGGGCAGGGCGGTGAGCAGTTCTTC.

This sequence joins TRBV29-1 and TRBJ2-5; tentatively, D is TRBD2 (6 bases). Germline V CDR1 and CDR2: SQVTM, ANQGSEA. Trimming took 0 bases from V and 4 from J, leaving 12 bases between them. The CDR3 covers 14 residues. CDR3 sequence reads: CSVEEGGEGETQYF. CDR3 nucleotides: TGCAGCGTTGAAGAAGGAGGGGAAGGAGAGACCCAGTACTTC.

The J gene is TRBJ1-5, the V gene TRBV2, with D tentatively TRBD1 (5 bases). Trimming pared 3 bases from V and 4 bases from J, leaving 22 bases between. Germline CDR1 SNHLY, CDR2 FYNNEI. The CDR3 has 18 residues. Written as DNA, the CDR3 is TGTGCCAGCAGTGAGCGCCTGCGGGGCAGCCTATTAAATCAGCCCCAGCATTTT. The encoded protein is CASSERLRGSLLNQPQHF.

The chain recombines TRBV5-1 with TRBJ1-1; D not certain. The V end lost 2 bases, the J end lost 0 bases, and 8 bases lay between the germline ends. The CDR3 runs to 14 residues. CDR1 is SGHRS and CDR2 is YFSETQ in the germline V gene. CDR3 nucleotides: TGCGCCAGCAGCTTATACAGCATGAACACTGAAGCTTTCTTT. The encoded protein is CASSLYSMNTEAFF.

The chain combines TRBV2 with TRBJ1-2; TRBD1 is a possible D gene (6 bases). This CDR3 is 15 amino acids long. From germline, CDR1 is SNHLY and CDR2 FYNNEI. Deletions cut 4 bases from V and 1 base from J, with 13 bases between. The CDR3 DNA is TGTGCCAGCAGTGGCAGGGGAGAGGGTAACTATGGCTACACCTTC. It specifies CASSGRGEGNYGYTF.

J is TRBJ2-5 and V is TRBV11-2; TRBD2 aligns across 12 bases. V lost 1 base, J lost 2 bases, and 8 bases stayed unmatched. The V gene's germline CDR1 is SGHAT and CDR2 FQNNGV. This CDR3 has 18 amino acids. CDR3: CASSLGTSGGLDQETQYF. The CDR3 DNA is TGTGCCAGCAGCTTAGGCACTAGCGGGGGGCTAGATCAAGAGACCCAGTACTTC.

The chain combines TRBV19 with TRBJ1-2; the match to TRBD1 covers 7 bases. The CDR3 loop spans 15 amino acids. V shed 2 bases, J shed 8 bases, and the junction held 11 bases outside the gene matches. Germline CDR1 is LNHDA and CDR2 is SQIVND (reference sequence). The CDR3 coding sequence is TGTGCCAGTAGTATAACGTACAGGGGAACGGAGGGCTACACCTTC. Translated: CASSITYRGTEGYTF.

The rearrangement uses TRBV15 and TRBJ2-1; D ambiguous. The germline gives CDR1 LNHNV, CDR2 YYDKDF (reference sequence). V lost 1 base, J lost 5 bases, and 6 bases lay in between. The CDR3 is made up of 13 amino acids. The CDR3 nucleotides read TGTGCCACCAGCAGAGTGGCGGACAATGAGCAGTTCTTC. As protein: CATSRVADNEQFF.

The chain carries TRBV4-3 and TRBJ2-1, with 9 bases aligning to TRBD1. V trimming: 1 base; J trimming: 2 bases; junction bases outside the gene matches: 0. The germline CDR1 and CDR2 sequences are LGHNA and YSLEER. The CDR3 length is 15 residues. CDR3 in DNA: TGCGCCAGCAGCCAAGGGGACAGGGCCTACAATGAGCAGTTCTTC. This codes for CASSQGDRAYNEQFF.

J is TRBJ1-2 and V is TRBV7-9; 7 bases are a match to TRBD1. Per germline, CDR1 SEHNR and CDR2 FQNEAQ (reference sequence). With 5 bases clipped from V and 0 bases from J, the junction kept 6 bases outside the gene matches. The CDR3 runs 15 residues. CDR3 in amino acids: CASSAGTVANYGYTF. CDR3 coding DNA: TGTGCCAGCAGCGCGGGGACAGTAGCTAACTATGGCTACACCTTC.

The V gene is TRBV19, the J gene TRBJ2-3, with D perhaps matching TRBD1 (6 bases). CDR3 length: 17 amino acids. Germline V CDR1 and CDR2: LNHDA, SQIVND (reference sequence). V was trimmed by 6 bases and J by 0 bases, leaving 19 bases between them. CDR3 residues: CASSLLAPRGSTDTQYF. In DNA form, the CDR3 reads TGTGCCAGTAGCCTGTTGGCCCCCAGGGGTAGCACAGATACGCAGTATTTT.

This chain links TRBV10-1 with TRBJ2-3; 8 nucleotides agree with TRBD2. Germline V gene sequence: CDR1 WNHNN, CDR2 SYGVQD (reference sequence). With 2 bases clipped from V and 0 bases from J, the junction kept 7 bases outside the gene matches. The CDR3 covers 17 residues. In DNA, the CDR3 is TGCGCCAGCAGTGAGGGGAGATCTAGCGGGAGCACAGATACGCAGTATTTT. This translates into CASSEGRSSGSTDTQYF.

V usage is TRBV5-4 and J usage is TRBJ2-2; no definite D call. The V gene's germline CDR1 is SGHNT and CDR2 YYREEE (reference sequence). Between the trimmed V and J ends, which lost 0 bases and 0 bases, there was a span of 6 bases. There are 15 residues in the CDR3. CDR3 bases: TGTGCCAGCAGCTTGGTCTTTTCGAACACCGGGGAGCTGTTTTTT. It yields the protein CASSLVFSNTGELFF.

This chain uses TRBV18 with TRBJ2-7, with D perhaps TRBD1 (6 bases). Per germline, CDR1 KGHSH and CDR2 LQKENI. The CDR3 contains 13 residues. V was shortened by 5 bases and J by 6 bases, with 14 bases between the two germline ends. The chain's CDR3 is CASSSNRDGEQYF. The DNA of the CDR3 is TGTGCCAGCTCATCGAACAGGGATGGCGAGCAGTACTTC.

The DNA of the CDR3 is TGCAGCGCCGGAAGGGGACACTACAATGAGCAGTTCTTC. Protein product: CSAGRGHYNEQFF. V and J are TRBV29-1 and TRBJ2-1; TRBD1 might be the D (6 bases). Trimming took off 7 bases at V and 3 bases at J, with 13 bases between the two ends. Germline CDR1 reads SQVTM; CDR2 reads ANQGSEA. The CDR3 length is 13 residues.

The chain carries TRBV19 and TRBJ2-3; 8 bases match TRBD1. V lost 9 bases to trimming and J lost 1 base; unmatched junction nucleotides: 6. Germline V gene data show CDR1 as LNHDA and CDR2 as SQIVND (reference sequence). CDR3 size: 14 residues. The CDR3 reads CASHSGQGTDTQYF. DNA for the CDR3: TGTGCCAGCCACTCGGGACAGGGCACAGATACGCAGTATTTT.

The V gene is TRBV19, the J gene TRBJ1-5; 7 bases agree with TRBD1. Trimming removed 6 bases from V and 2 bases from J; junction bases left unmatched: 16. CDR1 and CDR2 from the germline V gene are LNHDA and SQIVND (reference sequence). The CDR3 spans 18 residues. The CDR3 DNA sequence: TGTGCCAGTAGCGGGGGAGAGGGGGCTGTTTTGGGCAATCAGCCCCAGCATTTT. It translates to CASSGGEGAVLGNQPQHF.

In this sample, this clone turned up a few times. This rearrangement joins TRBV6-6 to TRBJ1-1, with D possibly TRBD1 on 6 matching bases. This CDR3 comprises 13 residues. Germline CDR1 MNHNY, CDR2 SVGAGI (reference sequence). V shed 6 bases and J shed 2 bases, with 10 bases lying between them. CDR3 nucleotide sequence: TGTGCCAGCAGAGAAGGGGGTAACACTGAAGCTTTCTTT. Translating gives CASREGGNTEAFF.

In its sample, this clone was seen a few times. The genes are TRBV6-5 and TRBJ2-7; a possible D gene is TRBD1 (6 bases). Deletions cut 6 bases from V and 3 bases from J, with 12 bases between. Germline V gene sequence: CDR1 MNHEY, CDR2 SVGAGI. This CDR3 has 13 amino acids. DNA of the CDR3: TGTGCCAGCAGCCCCAGGGGTGGCTACGAGCAGTACTTC. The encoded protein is CASSPRGGYEQYF.

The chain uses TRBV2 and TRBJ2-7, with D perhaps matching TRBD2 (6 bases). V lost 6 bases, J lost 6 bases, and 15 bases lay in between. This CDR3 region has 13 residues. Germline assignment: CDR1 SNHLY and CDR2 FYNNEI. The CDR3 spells CASSARGDCEQYF. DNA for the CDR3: TGTGCCAGCAGCGCCAGAGGGGACTGCGAGCAGTACTTC.

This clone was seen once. The CDR3 nucleotides are TGCAGCGTTACTGACCGGGACAGGTACACTGAAGCTTTCTTT. This codes for CSVTDRDRYTEAFF. This chain joins TRBV29-1 and TRBJ1-1; 8 positions match TRBD1. Looked up from germline, CDR1 is SQVTM and CDR2 is ANQGSEA. The CDR3 extends over 14 amino acids. V lost 5 bases, J lost 3 bases, and 8 bases stayed unmatched. The whole variable domain, filled in from reference TRBV29-1 and TRBJ1-1, reads SAVISQKPSRDICQRGTSLTIQCQVDSQVTMMFWYRQQPGQSLTLIATANQGSEATYESGFVIDKFPISRPNLTFSTLTVSNMSPEDSSIYLCSVTDRDRYTEAFFGQGTRLTVV.

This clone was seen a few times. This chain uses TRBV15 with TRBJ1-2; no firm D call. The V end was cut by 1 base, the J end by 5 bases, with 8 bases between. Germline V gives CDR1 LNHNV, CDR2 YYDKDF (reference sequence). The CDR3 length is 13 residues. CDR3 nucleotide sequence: TGTGCCACCAGCAGAGGGAGAGAATATGGCTACACCTTC. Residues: CATSRGREYGYTF.

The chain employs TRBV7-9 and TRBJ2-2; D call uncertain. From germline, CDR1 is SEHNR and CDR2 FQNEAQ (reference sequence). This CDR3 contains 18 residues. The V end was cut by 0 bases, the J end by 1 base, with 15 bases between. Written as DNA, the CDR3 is TGTGCCAGCAGCTTAGCGCCTAGGCTCCTAAGGAACACCGGGGAGCTGTTTTTT. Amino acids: CASSLAPRLLRNTGELFF.

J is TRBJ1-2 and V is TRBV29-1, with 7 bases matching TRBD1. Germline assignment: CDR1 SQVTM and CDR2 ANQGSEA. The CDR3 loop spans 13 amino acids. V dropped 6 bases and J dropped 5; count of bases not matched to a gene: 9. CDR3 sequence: CSVADRTIYGYTF. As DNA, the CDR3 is TGCAGCGTCGCGGACAGGACCATTTATGGCTACACCTTC.

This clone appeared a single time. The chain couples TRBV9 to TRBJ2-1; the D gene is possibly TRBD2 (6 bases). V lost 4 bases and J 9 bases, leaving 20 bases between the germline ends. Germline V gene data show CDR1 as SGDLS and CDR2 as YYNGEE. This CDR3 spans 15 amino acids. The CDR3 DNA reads TGTGCCAGCAGCACAAGGGACTCCCTTGAGGGTGAGCAGTTCTTC. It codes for CASSTRDSLEGEQFF.

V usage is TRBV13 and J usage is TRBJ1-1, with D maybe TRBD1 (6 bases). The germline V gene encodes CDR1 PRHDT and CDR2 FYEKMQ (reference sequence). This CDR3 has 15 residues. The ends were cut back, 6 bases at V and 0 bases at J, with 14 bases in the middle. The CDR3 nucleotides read TGTGCCAGCAGTTTTGAGACAGGCGTGAACACTGAAGCTTTCTTT. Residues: CASSFETGVNTEAFF.